The present TCR beta chain was sequenced within a study of CD8+ T cells in alopecia areata. This CDR3 region has 15 residues. Per the germline V gene, CDR1 is MDHEN and CDR2 is SYDVKM. V gave up 1 base and J gave up 0 bases, with 7 bases separating them. Treatment meaning: oral pan-JAK inhibitor, 5-10 mg twice daily. Researchers gathered lesional scalp punch biopsies and peripheral blood from patients with alopecia areata. Investigators isolated RNA and reverse transcribed it into cDNA to act as the sequencing template. Sequencing was performed with immunoSEQ multiplex PCR; in TCRdb, only in-frame clones are kept and a portion is missing. The profile shows over 35,000 clones, roughly 92% of them singletons. Notes on this clone: This CDR3 is also generated by other DNA sequences in the sample.

This sequence originates from a human donor with alopecia areata. The material sequenced was CD8+ T cells sorted from blood, taken at week 24, from a patient treated with tofacitinib. The chain couples TRBV28 to TRBJ1-5; no definite D call. The CDR3 bases are TGTGCCAGCAGTTTATTGGGGAATAGCAATCAGCCCCAGCATTTT. It is translated as CASSLLGNSNQPQHF.